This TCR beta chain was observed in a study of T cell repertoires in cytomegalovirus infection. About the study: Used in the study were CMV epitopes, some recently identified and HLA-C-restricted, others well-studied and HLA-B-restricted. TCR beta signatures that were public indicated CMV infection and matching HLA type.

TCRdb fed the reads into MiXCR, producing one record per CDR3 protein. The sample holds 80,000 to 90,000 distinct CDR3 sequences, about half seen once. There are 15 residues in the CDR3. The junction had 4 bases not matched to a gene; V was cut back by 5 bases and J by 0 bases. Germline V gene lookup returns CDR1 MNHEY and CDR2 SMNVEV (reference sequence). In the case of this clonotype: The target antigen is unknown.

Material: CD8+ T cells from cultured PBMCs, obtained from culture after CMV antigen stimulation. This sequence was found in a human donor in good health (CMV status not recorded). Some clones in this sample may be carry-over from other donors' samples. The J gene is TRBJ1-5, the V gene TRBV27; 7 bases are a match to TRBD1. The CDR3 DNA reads TGTGCCAGCAGTCCAGGGGGGTATAGCAATCAGCCCCAGCATTTT. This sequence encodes CASSPGGYSNQPQHF.